This is a list of T cell receptor beta chains from one sample in a study of Graves' ophthalmopathy and Graves' hyperthyroidism. TCRdb re-analysed the multiplex PCR reads in MiXCR, keeping a single row per CDR3 protein. The sample yields 400,000 to 450,000 distinct CDR3 sequences, more than 20% seen once. Sample: peripheral blood. The origin of the receptors is a woman aged 18 to 35 with stable Graves' hyperthyroidism. Each CDR3 is given with its conserved first and last residue. D genes are given only for firm matches.

j_call v_call d_call cdr3_aa
TRBJ2-7 TRBV20-1 - CSARDPRDLGEQYF
TRBJ2-2 TRBV7-3 - CASSSQGNGELFF
TRBJ1-2 TRBV6-1 - CASSDGWDYGYTF
TRBJ2-7 TRBV3-2 - CASSQDGSGSWGYEQYF
TRBJ1-3 TRBV6-1 - CASRPLQRSSGNTIYF
TRBJ2-7 TRBV28 TRBD1 CASSFDRGRYEQYF
TRBJ1-1 TRBV24-1 TRBD1 CATSETGGSEAFF
TRBJ2-7 TRBV6-1 TRBD1 CASSGLKSRGPYEQYF
TRBJ2-7 TRBV2 TRBD1 CASREDRNSYEQYF
TRBJ2-7 TRBV15 - CATSRRDARSYEQYF
TRBJ1-1 TRBV12-3/TRBV12-4 TRBD1 CASSSDRGELITEAFF
TRBJ2-5 TRBV6-5 - CASSSPPPATQYF
TRBJ2-5 TRBV20-1 TRBD2 CSAPTSGSAETQYF
TRBJ1-2 TRBV27 - CASSPRRRSDYGYTF